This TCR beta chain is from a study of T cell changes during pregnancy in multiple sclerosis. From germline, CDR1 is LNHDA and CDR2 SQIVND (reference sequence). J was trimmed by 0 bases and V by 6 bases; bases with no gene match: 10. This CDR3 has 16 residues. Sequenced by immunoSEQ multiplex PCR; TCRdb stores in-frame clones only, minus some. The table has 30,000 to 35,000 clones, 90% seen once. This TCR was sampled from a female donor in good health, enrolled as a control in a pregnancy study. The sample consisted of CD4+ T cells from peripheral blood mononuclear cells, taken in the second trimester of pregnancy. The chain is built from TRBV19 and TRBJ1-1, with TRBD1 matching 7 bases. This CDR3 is CASREYRGVLNTEAFF. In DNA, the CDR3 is TGTGCCAGTAGAGAATACAGGGGTGTCTTGAACACTGAAGCTTTCTTT.